The 19 T cell receptor beta chains given below trace back to one sample, sequenced in a study of cytomegalovirus exposure and HLA in healthy donors. PCR involved 60 Vbeta and 13 Jbeta primers. TCRdb keeps only in-frame clones here, not all; method: immunoSEQ multiplex PCR. The data contain 80,000 to 130,000 clones, about 75% of them seen just once; the ten biggest clones take up about 14%. What was sequenced was PBMCs. Receptors were obtained from a male donor in good health and CMV-seropositive.

The chain uses TRBV30 and TRBJ2-2; possibly TRBD1 for D (7 bases). The CDR3 extends over 15 amino acids. Germline loops: CDR1 GTSNPN, CDR2 SVGIG (reference sequence). The ends were cut back, 0 bases at V and 6 bases at J, with 14 bases in the middle. The CDR3 DNA is TGTGCCTGGAGTGTACAAGGGGGCGGGGCCGGGGAGCTGTTTTTT. As protein: CAWSVQGGGAGELFF.

J is TRBJ1-5 and V is TRBV25-1, with D perhaps matching TRBD1 (6 bases). V was shortened by 4 bases and J by 5 bases, with 12 bases between the two germline ends. CDR1 and CDR2 (germline): MGHDK, SYGVNS. There are 14 residues in the CDR3. The CDR3, as DNA: TGTGCCAGCAGTGGGAAACAGGGCGATCAGCCCCAGCATTTT. Encoded protein: CASSGKQGDQPQHF.

CDR3 region: CASSFGGRDEKLFF. The CDR3 nucleotides read TGCGCCAGCAGCTTTGGAGGTCGGGATGAAAAACTGTTTTTT. This chain links TRBV5-1 with TRBJ1-4; no reliable D call. Trimming removed 2 bases at V and 6 bases at J, with 11 bases between. Germline V gives CDR1 SGHRS, CDR2 YFSETQ. This CDR3 comprises 14 residues.

The rearrangement joins TRBV2 to TRBJ2-5; D possibly corresponds to TRBD2 (5 bases). This CDR3 region has 15 residues. V was trimmed by 6 bases and J by 4 bases, leaving 18 bases between them. Germline V gene sequence: CDR1 SNHLY, CDR2 FYNNEI. The DNA of the CDR3 is TGTGCCAGCAGCGACGGGATCCCGTGGGGAGAGACCCAGTACTTC. Translated, it gives CASSDGIPWGETQYF. Complete variable domain (other parts from reference TRBV2 and TRBJ2-5): EPEVTQTPSHQVTQMGQEVILRCVPISNHLYFYWYRQILGQKVEFLVSFYNNEISEKSEIFDDQFSVERPDGSNFTLKIRSTKLEDSAMYFCASSDGIPWGETQYFGPGTRLLVL.

The chain employs TRBV6-1 and TRBJ1-6; 7 bases are shared with TRBD1. The CDR3 consists of 14 residues. The V and J ends lost 7 bases and 10 bases, in that order; junction bases with no gene match: 10. The V gene's germline CDR1 is MNHNS and CDR2 SASEGT. The CDR3 sequence is CASTAAGGGSPLHF. CDR3 sequence (DNA): TGTGCCAGCACGGCGGCAGGGGGAGGCTCACCCCTCCACTTT.

The gene calls are TRBV28 and TRBJ2-5, with D maybe TRBD1 (5 bases). V was cut by 5 bases and J by 1 base, with 11 bases left in between. CDR1 is MDHEN, CDR2 SYDVKM, per germline. CDR3 length: 14 amino acids. The DNA of the CDR3 is TGTGCCAGCAGTAACTCCAGGGTCCAAGAGACCCAGTACTTC. Encoded protein: CASSNSRVQETQYF.

This clone has more than one count but fewer than ten. The V call is TRBV19, the J call TRBJ2-7; TRBD2 is a possible D gene (6 bases). The CDR3 has 14 residues. V shed 2 bases and J shed 1 base, with 9 bases lying between them. The V gene's germline CDR1 is LNHDA and CDR2 SQIVND (reference sequence). The CDR3 loop reads CASSIRGLSYEQYF. CDR3 nucleotide sequence: TGTGCCAGTAGTATAAGGGGACTTTCCTACGAGCAGTACTTC.

The genes are TRBV6-6 and TRBJ1-1; D might be TRBD1 (6 bases). V lost 4 bases and J lost 1, with 13 bases in between. Germline loops: CDR1 MNHNY, CDR2 SVGAGI (reference sequence). This CDR3 comprises 15 residues. CDR3 residues: CASSFPGTQNTEAFF. The CDR3 coding sequence is TGTGCCAGCAGTTTTCCAGGGACACAGAACACTGAAGCTTTCTTT.

The chain recombines TRBV15 with TRBJ2-1, with TRBD2 as a possible D gene (6 bases). V dropped 5 bases and J dropped 5 bases, with 19 bases sitting between them. Germline V gene data show CDR1 as LNHNV and CDR2 as YYDKDF (reference sequence). This CDR3 has 16 amino acids. CDR3 amino acids: CATSAPRRGRDNEQFF. CDR3 sequence (DNA): TGTGCCACCAGCGCCCCCCGGAGGGGTCGGGACAATGAGCAGTTCTTC.

The J gene is TRBJ2-5, the V gene TRBV7-2; 8 bases agree with TRBD2. Looked up from germline, CDR1 is SGHTA and CDR2 is FQGNSA. The CDR3 covers 15 residues. Losses at the gene ends were 3 bases for V and 5 bases for J; bases not matched to a gene: 8. The chain's CDR3 is CASSFQTGGEETQYF. The DNA of the CDR3 is TGTGCCAGCAGCTTCCAAACGGGGGGGGAGGAGACCCAGTACTTC.

The chain joins TRBV14 to TRBJ1-4; D unclear. The CDR3 runs to 16 residues. Germline loops: CDR1 SGHDN, CDR2 FVKESK. V lost 5 bases to trimming and J lost 8 bases, with 21 bases between them. The CDR3 region is CASSARRVRLREKLFF. CDR3 nucleotides: TGTGCCAGCAGCGCCCGGCGGGTCAGGTTACGGGAAAAACTGTTTTTT.

This clone was seen once. V usage is TRBV29-1 and J usage is TRBJ2-4, with D perhaps matching TRBD1 (5 bases). Germline V lookup: CDR1 SQVTM, CDR2 ANQGSEA. Trimming cost V 3 bases and J 9 bases, with 18 bases left between them. The CDR3 is 14 amino acids. The CDR3 coding sequence is TGCAGCGTTGAGTTTGGACATAAGCAAGGCATTCAGTACTTC. Translating it yields CSVEFGHKQGIQYF.

V is TRBV4-1 and J is TRBJ1-1; 7 nucleotides agree with TRBD1. The CDR3 is 15 amino acids. CDR1 is MGHRA and CDR2 is YSYEKL in the germline V gene. The J segment lost 6 bases and the V segment lost 0 bases, leaving 7 bases of the junction unmatched. CDR3 sequence (DNA): TGCGCCAGCAGCCAAGACGAACAGGGGCTTGCTGAAGCTTTCTTT. It codes for CASSQDEQGLAEAFF.

This clone was picked up a small number of times. The chain employs TRBV9 and TRBJ2-1; D is perhaps TRBD2 (6 bases). With 0 bases removed from V and 8 bases from J, the gap between germline ends came to 18 bases. The CDR3 length is 16 residues. Germline CDR1 and CDR2: SGDLS and YYNGEE. CDR3 in DNA: TGTGCCAGCAGCGTAGGGGGACGGGGACTCTGGGATGAGCAGTTCTTC. Translated: CASSVGGRGLWDEQFF. Complete variable domain (other parts from reference TRBV9 and TRBJ2-1): DSGVTQTPKHLITATGQRVTLRCSPRSGDLSVYWYQQSLDQGLQFLIQYYNGEERAKGNILERFSAQQFPDLHSELNLSSLELGDSALYFCASSVGGRGLWDEQFFGPGTRLTVL.

The chain links TRBV4-2 to TRBJ2-5, with 15 positions matching TRBD2. The germline CDR1 and CDR2 sequences are LGHNA and YNFKEQ. J lost 5 bases, V lost 1 base, and 2 bases had no gene match. The CDR3 spans 16 residues. The CDR3 is CASSQGTSGGAETQYF. The CDR3 DNA follows: TGTGCCAGCAGCCAAGGGACTAGCGGGGGGGCCGAGACCCAGTACTTC.

The chain has TRBV13 and TRBJ2-1; tentatively, D is TRBD2 (5 bases). The ends were cut back, 0 bases at V and 6 bases at J, with 6 bases in the middle. CDR3 size: 13 residues. The germline V gene has CDR1 PRHDT and CDR2 FYEKMQ (reference sequence). CDR3 amino acids: CASSLGRGNEQFF. The DNA of the CDR3 is TGTGCCAGCAGCTTAGGCCGGGGCAATGAGCAGTTCTTC.

This sequence joins TRBV19 and TRBJ2-7; possibly TRBD2 for D (5 bases). V lost 5 bases and J 4 bases, leaving 9 bases between the germline ends. Looked up from germline, CDR1 is LNHDA and CDR2 is SQIVND (reference sequence). The CDR3 runs to 12 residues. The CDR3 DNA follows: TGTGCCAGTAGTCCGGGGTGGTACGAGCAGTACTTC. Protein: CASSPGWYEQYF.

The chain employs TRBV6-6 and TRBJ2-3, with D maybe TRBD2 (5 bases). There are 14 residues in the CDR3. The ends were cut back, 6 bases at V and 2 bases at J, with 12 bases in the middle. Germline CDR1 and CDR2: MNHNY and SVGAGI (reference sequence). The CDR3, as DNA: TGTGCCAGCAGCGCTAGCCTTAACACAGATACGCAGTATTTT. Translated: CASSASLNTDTQYF.

This clone was seen more than once but under ten times. The J gene is TRBJ2-7, the V gene TRBV5-5, with 11 bases matching TRBD1. J lost 4 bases, V lost 6 bases, and 12 bases had no gene match. CDR1 SGHKS and CDR2 YYEKEE come from the germline V gene (reference sequence). CDR3 size: 16 residues. CDR3 in amino acids: CASTKTPGTGGYEQYF. The DNA for the CDR3 is TGTGCCAGCACCAAGACCCCCGGGACAGGGGGGTACGAGCAGTACTTC.